A selection of T cell receptor beta chains follows, all from one sample in a study of T cell repertoires in aging, cancer and after chemotherapy. One entry per CDR3 protein, called by TCRdb with MiXCR from the multiplex PCR reads. The sample lists about 2,600 distinct CDR3 sequences; 49% were seen once. The source material was blood. These receptors all come from a human donor with a blood cancer. Both conserved end residues are part of each CDR3. The D gene is left open where the match is weak. Clone size appears in some rows only: once, few, many, or a class for an expanded clone.

D gene: TRBD2
clone size: .
V gene: TRBV5-4
J gene: TRBJ2-1
CDR3 DNA: TGTGCCAGCAGCATAGATCGGAGCGGGGGGGTCAATGAGCAGTTCTTC
CDR3 protein: CASSIDRSGGVNEQFF

D gene: TRBD2
clone size: .
V gene: TRBV19
J gene: TRBJ2-3
CDR3 DNA: TGTGCCAGTAGTATTAGGACTAGCGGAACAGATACGCAGTATTTT
CDR3 protein: CASSIRTSGTDTQYF

D gene: TRBD1
clone size: few
V gene: TRBV6-5
J gene: TRBJ2-2
CDR3 DNA: TGTGCCACCCAGGGACAGATAGGAACCGGGGAGCTGTTTTTT
CDR3 protein: CATQGQIGTGELFF

D gene: .
clone size: few
V gene: TRBV15
J gene: TRBJ2-7
CDR3 DNA: TGTGCCACCAGCAGAGTTGGGGCGGGACACCAGTCCTACGAGCAGTACTTC
CDR3 protein: CATSRVGAGHQSYEQYF

D gene: .
clone size: .
V gene: TRBV6-5
J gene: TRBJ2-7
CDR3 DNA: TGTGCAAGCAGCCCCGGAGGGCAAGCTCACTACGAGCAGTACTTC
CDR3 protein: CASSPGGQAHYEQYF

D gene: TRBD1
clone size: .
V gene: TRBV7-2
J gene: TRBJ1-1
CDR3 DNA: TGTGCCAGCGCGACAGGGCCTGGGAACACTGAAGCTTTCTTT
CDR3 protein: CASATGPGNTEAFF

D gene: .
clone size: .
V gene: TRBV29-1
J gene: TRBJ2-5
CDR3 DNA: TGCAGCGCTGACCAGGGGTCAGAGACCCAGTACTTC
CDR3 protein: CSADQGSETQYF

D gene: TRBD2
clone size: .
V gene: TRBV5-6
J gene: TRBJ2-1
CDR3 DNA: TGTGCCAGCAGCTCCCACCCGGGACTAGCTACAAATGAGCAGTTCTTC
CDR3 protein: CASSSHPGLATNEQFF

D gene: .
clone size: .
V gene: TRBV5-4
J gene: TRBJ1-2
CDR3 DNA: TGTGCCAGCAGCCATACAGGGTACTACACCTTC
CDR3 protein: CASSHTGYYTF

D gene: .
clone size: .
V gene: TRBV6-2/TRBV6-3
J gene: TRBJ1-2
CDR3 DNA: TGTGCCAGCAGTGCTGCCGGGACATTATATGGCTACACCTTC
CDR3 protein: CASSAAGTLYGYTF

D gene: TRBD1
clone size: few
V gene: TRBV12-3/TRBV12-4
J gene: TRBJ2-7
CDR3 DNA: TGTGCCAGCAGTTTACGAAGGACAGGGGGCGAGCAGTACTTC
CDR3 protein: CASSLRRTGGEQYF

D gene: .
clone size: large
V gene: TRBV6-5
J gene: TRBJ2-7
CDR3 DNA: TGTGCCAGCAGCCCTCTCGGGGGCGCCTACGAGCAGTACTTC
CDR3 protein: CASSPLGGAYEQYF

D gene: .
clone size: .
V gene: TRBV20-1
J gene: TRBJ1-1
CDR3 DNA: TGCAGTGCTAGCCAGGGGTCCCTGAATACTGAAGCTTTCTTT
CDR3 protein: CSASQGSLNTEAFF

D gene: TRBD2
clone size: .
V gene: TRBV6-2/TRBV6-3
J gene: TRBJ2-1
CDR3 DNA: TGTGCCAGCAGTTGGGATCGGACTAGCGGCCAAGGGGGGGAGCAGTTCTTC
CDR3 protein: CASSWDRTSGQGGEQFF

D gene: .
clone size: few
V gene: TRBV6-5
J gene: TRBJ1-6
CDR3 DNA: TGTGCCAGCAGCCCCGGGAAACACAATTCACCCCTCCACTTT
CDR3 protein: CASSPGKHNSPLHF

D gene: TRBD2
clone size: large
V gene: TRBV29-1
J gene: TRBJ2-5
CDR3 DNA: TGCAGCGTTGTTCGGGGGGGCCCGAAGACCCAGTACTTC
CDR3 protein: CSVVRGGPKTQYF